The TCR beta chain described here comes from a study of blood T cell repertoires in COVID-19. Study-wide context: There were acute and convalescent COVID-19 samples, and they came from the United States, Italy and Spain. Nucleic acid was either cDNA or gDNA, and it came from T cells, B-cell-depleted T cells, or PBMCs.

How the authors handled the data: The authors estimated nucleated cell counts from reference gene primer amplification. Generated by immunoSEQ multiplex PCR, the TCRdb table keeps only in-frame clones and is missing some. D and trimming come from the DNA, and the V and J calls and clone size come from that table. The data show 45,000 to 60,000 clones, 85% to 95% seen once. The sequence was collected from a man in his fifties or sixties with acute or convalescent COVID-19. The sequenced sample was peripheral blood.

As DNA, the CDR3 is TGCGCCAGCAGCTTGGACGGTTCCTACGAGCAGTACTTC. Protein product: CASSLDGSYEQYF. This chain joins TRBV5-1 and TRBJ2-7; D is unresolved. V lost 0 bases to trimming and J lost 1 base, with 5 bases between them. This CDR3 is built from 13 residues. CDR1 and CDR2 from the germline V gene are SGHRS and YFSETQ. The whole variable domain, remainder taken from reference TRBV5-1 and TRBJ2-7, is KAGVTQTPRYLIKTRGQQVTLSCSPISGHRSVSWYQQTPGQGLQFLFEYFSETQRNKGNFPGRFSGRQFSNSRSEMNVSTLELGDSALYLCASSLDGSYEQYFGPGTRLTVT.